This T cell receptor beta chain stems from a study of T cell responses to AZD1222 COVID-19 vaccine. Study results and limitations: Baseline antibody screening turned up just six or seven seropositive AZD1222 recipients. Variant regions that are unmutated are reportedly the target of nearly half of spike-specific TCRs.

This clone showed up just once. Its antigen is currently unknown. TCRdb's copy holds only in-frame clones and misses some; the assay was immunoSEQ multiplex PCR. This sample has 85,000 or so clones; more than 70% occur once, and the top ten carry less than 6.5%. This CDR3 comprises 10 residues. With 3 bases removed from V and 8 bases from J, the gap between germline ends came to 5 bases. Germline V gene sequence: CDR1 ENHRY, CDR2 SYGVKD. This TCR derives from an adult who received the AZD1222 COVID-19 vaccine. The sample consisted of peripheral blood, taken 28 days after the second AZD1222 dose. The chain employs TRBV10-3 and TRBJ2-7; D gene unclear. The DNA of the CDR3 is TGTGCCATCAGTGAAGGGAAGCAGTACTTC. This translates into CAISEGKQYF.